Following are 21 T cell receptor beta chains from one sample sequenced in a study of early T cells in non-severe SARS-CoV-2 infection. Using its own MiXCR run on the 5' RACE reads, TCRdb lists one record per CDR3 protein. The table lists 50,000 to 60,000 distinct CDR3 sequences, about 10% of them singletons. The specimen sequenced was whole blood. Every receptor here comes from an adult who was a healthcare worker with PCR-confirmed SARS-CoV-2 infection or an uninfected control (not recorded which).

The rearrangement links TRBV7-6 to TRBJ2-3; D perhaps matches TRBD1 (6 bases). The CDR3 is 13 amino acids. Trimming took 1 base from V and 5 from J, leaving 7 bases between them. Germline V gene lookup returns CDR1 SGHVS and CDR2 FNYEAQ. This chain's CDR3 is CASSLGGQDTQYF. The CDR3 region has the DNA TGTGCCAGCAGCTTAGGGGGGCAAGATACGCAGTATTTT.

This clonotype was picked up many times. The V call is TRBV12-3 or TRBV12-4, the J call TRBJ1-5; D is uncertain. Trimming removed 1 base from V and 4 bases from J, with 8 bases in between. The CDR3 has 14 amino acids. For the CDR3, the DNA is TGTGCCAGCAGTTTAGTGGGCCTAAATCAGCCCCAGCATTTT. As protein: CASSLVGLNQPQHF.

This clonotype showed up many times. The chain employs TRBV7-9 and TRBJ2-2; D not certain. From germline, CDR1 is SEHNR and CDR2 FQNEAQ (reference sequence). The V end was cut by 4 bases, the J end by 1 base, with 13 bases between. The CDR3 totals 16 residues. The CDR3 coding sequence is TGTGCCAGCAGCTCGGTCCGGCACTTGAACACCGGGGAGCTGTTTTTT. Protein product: CASSSVRHLNTGELFF.

This clonotype was picked up many times. This chain connects TRBV5-4 to TRBJ1-1, with D perhaps TRBD1 (6 bases). This CDR3 has 16 amino acids. The V end lost 4 bases, the J end lost 0 bases, and 16 bases lay between the germline ends. CDR1 is SGHNT, CDR2 YYREEE, per germline (reference sequence). As DNA, the CDR3 is TGTGCCAGCAGCCGGAGGGGGGACAACATGAACACTGAAGCTTTCTTT. Encoded protein: CASSRRGDNMNTEAFF.

This clonotype came up a few times. This sequence joins TRBV18 and TRBJ1-6; no firm D call. CDR3 length: 12 residues. Germline values: CDR1 KGHSH, CDR2 LQKENI. Trimming pared 2 bases from V and 9 bases from J, leaving 5 bases between. In DNA, the CDR3 is TGTGCCAGCTCACCATCATTTTCACCCCTCCACTTT. The encoded protein is CASSPSFSPLHF.

The J gene is TRBJ2-7, the V gene TRBV30, with TRBD2 matching 14 bases. CDR1 is GTSNPN, CDR2 SVGIG, per germline (reference sequence). V lost 3 bases to trimming and J lost 5 bases; unmatched junction nucleotides: 6. This CDR3 is built from 15 residues. Here the CDR3 DNA reads TGTGCCTGGAGCCAGGGACTAGCGGGAGTGAACGAGCAGTACTTC. It codes for CAWSQGLAGVNEQYF.

V gene TRBV19 combines with J gene TRBJ2-2; 7 bases are a match to TRBD2. From germline, CDR1 is LNHDA and CDR2 SQIVND (reference sequence). The CDR3 totals 15 residues. V shed 6 bases and J 6 bases; nucleotides not matched to a gene: 10. The CDR3 here is CASRPQRGGAGELFF. The CDR3 region has the DNA TGTGCCAGTAGGCCTCAGCGGGGAGGTGCCGGGGAGCTGTTTTTT. The variable domain in full, completed from reference TRBV19 and TRBJ2-2, reads DGGITQSPKYLFRKEGQNVTLSCEQNLNHDAMYWYRQDPGQGLRLIYYSQIVNDFQKGDIAEGYSVSREKKESFPLTVTSAQKNPTAFYLCASRPQRGGAGELFFGEGSRLTVL.

The rearrangement uses TRBV20-1 and TRBJ2-5; tentative D call: TRBD1 (6 bases). The germline gives CDR1 DFQATT, CDR2 SNEGSKA (reference sequence). V was shortened by 6 bases and J by 4 bases, with 15 bases between the two germline ends. CDR3 size: 13 residues. CDR3 loop: CSAGTTPGETQYF. CDR3 nucleotides: TGCAGTGCCGGGACAACTCCCGGAGAGACCCAGTACTTC.

This clonotype appeared many times. The chain links TRBV20-1 to TRBJ1-5, with D tentatively TRBD1 (6 bases). The CDR3 is 14 residues long. Germline V gene lookup returns CDR1 DFQATT and CDR2 SNEGSKA (reference sequence). V gave up 6 bases and J gave up 5 bases, with 17 bases separating them. The CDR3 sequence is CSAQRGGRDQPQHF. The CDR3 DNA is TGCAGTGCCCAGAGGGGGGGCAGGGATCAGCCCCAGCATTTT.

This clonotype appeared many times. The V call is TRBV6-5, the J call TRBJ1-2; TRBD1 agrees at 7 bases. Germline loops: CDR1 MNHEY, CDR2 SVGAGI. J gave up 5 bases and V 10 bases, and 7 bases lay outside the gene matches. The CDR3 runs to 12 residues. The CDR3 nucleotides read TGTGCCACCCGGGCAGGGGGATATGGCTACACCTTC. Translating it yields CATRAGGYGYTF.

This clonotype has ten or more counts. The chain employs TRBV4-2 and TRBJ1-2; D not certain. This CDR3 spans 15 amino acids. Germline assignment: CDR1 LGHNA and CDR2 YNFKEQ. Trimming pared 0 bases from V and 0 bases from J, leaving 8 bases between. The CDR3, as DNA: TGTGCCAGCAGCCAAGATACGGGAGCTAACTATGGCTACACCTTC. Its protein is CASSQDTGANYGYTF.

This clonotype showed up many times. J is TRBJ2-3 and V is TRBV11-2; D remains ambiguous. The CDR3 spans 11 residues. The V and J ends lost 5 bases and 5 bases respectively, with 5 bases between them. The germline V gene encodes CDR1 SGHAT and CDR2 FQNNGV. The CDR3 here is CASSLEDTQYF. DNA of the CDR3: TGTGCCAGCAGCCTCGAAGATACGCAGTATTTT.

CDR3 coding DNA: TGTGCCAGCAGCTTAGGTAGCGGGAGAGACACCGGGGAGCTGTTTTTT. It codes for CASSLGSGRDTGELFF. The chain employs TRBV11-2 and TRBJ2-2; TRBD2 agrees at 9 bases. The CDR3 extends over 16 amino acids. The V and J ends lost 1 base and 3 bases, in that order; junction bases with no gene match: 3. Germline CDR1 and CDR2: SGHAT and FQNNGV. The variable domain in full, completed from reference TRBV11-2 and TRBJ2-2, reads EAGVAQSPRYKIIEKRQSVAFWCNPISGHATLYWYQQILGQGPKLLIQFQNNGVVDDSQLPKDRFSAERLKGVDSTLKIQPAKLEDSAVYLCASSLGSGRDTGELFFGEGSRLTVL.

This clonotype was found a few times. The rearrangement joins TRBV6-1 to TRBJ2-5; 11 bases fit TRBD2. Losses at the gene ends were 5 bases for V and 2 bases for J; bases not matched to a gene: 10. CDR3 size: 17 residues. The V gene's germline CDR1 is MNHNS and CDR2 SASEGT. The CDR3 coding sequence is TGTGCCAGCAGTAGGGTTCACGGGACTAGCGGTCAAGAGACCCAGTACTTC. It yields the protein CASSRVHGTSGQETQYF.

This clonotype was observed many times. V usage is TRBV5-1 and J usage is TRBJ1-1; D is uncertain. V dropped 2 bases and J dropped 1 base, with 9 bases sitting between them. This CDR3 region has 14 residues. Germline lookup yields CDR1 SGHRS and CDR2 YFSETQ. The CDR3 protein is CASSFFGPNTEAFF. The CDR3 DNA follows: TGCGCCAGCAGCTTTTTTGGCCCGAACACTGAAGCTTTCTTT.

There are a few counts of this clonotype. The rearrangement links TRBV20-1 to TRBJ2-1; 12 bases agree with TRBD2. The CDR3 loop spans 15 amino acids. The germline CDR1 and CDR2 sequences are DFQATT and SNEGSKA (reference sequence). Trimming took 2 bases from V and 5 from J; bases not matched to a gene: 4. The CDR3 bases are TGCAGTGCTAGACGACTAGCGGGGGAGAACAATGAGCAGTTCTTC. Protein sequence: CSARRLAGENNEQFF.

This clonotype came up a few times. The genes are TRBV3-1 and TRBJ2-1, with 7 bases fitting TRBD2. Looked up from germline, CDR1 is LGHDT and CDR2 is YNNKEL (reference sequence). This CDR3 region has 15 residues. V shed 1 base and J 8 bases; nucleotides not matched to a gene: 8. CDR3 DNA: TGTGCCAGCAGCCAAGCGACGGCAGGGAGGGATGAGCAGTTCTTC. It translates to CASSQATAGRDEQFF.

This clonotype has only a few counts. The genes are TRBV7-3 and TRBJ2-7, with D tentatively TRBD1 or TRBD2 (5 bases each). The CDR3 loop spans 15 amino acids. Germline V gives CDR1 SGHTA, CDR2 FQGTGA. The V and J ends lost 1 base and 6 bases respectively, with 16 bases between them. The chain's CDR3 is CASSLNPGPAGEQYF. CDR3 coding DNA: TGTGCCAGCAGCTTAAACCCGGGGCCGGCGGGCGAGCAGTACTTC.

This clonotype was counted ten times or more. The genes are TRBV11-3 and TRBJ2-1; D is possibly TRBD1 (5 bases). This CDR3 has 17 amino acids. V was cut by 0 bases and J by 5 bases, with 17 bases left in between. Germline CDR1 reads SGHNT; CDR2 reads YENEEA. CDR3 loop: CASSLDTWGRRNNEQFF. CDR3 bases: TGTGCCAGCAGCTTAGATACGTGGGGCCGACGAAACAATGAGCAGTTCTTC. The full variable domain, in which reference TRBV11-3 and TRBJ2-1 provide the parts outside the CDR3, is EAGVVQSPRYKIIEKKQPVAFWCNPISGHNTLYWYLQNLGQGPELLIRYENEEAVDDSQLPKDRFSAERLKGVDSTLKIQPAELGDSAVYLCASSLDTWGRRNNEQFFGPGTRLTVL.

The table lists this clonotype with many counts. This sequence joins TRBV18 and TRBJ1-5, with D tentatively TRBD1 (6 bases). Trimming cost V 2 bases and J 7 bases, with 24 bases left between them. This CDR3 has 18 residues. The germline gives CDR1 KGHSH, CDR2 LQKENI. CDR3 nucleotides: TGTGCCAGCTCACCAAGTGGGGTGCCCTTACAGGGCGCGCAGCCCCAGCATTTT. Its protein is CASSPSGVPLQGAQPQHF.

This clonotype has ten or more counts. The chain has TRBV12-3 or TRBV12-4 and TRBJ1-5, with D maybe TRBD1 (5 bases). V was trimmed by 2 bases and J by 3 bases, leaving 11 bases between them. CDR3 length equals 15 residues. The CDR3 coding sequence is TGTGCCAGCAGTTTACAGGGAAATATCAATCAGCCCCAGCATTTT. The encoded protein is CASSLQGNINQPQHF.